The 10 T cell receptor beta chains below all came from one sample that was sequenced in a study of CD8+CD57+ T cells in acquired aplastic anemia. Profiling of TCR beta VDJ combinations and CDR3 sequences used genomic DNA as template. From the reads, TCRdb called clonotypes with MiXCR, one entry per CDR3 protein. Among about 140,000 distinct CDR3 sequences listed, around two fifths were seen once. Material: sorted CD4+, CD8+, or CD8+CD57+ T cells (not recorded which) from PBMCs. Every receptor here comes from a human donor in good health, serving as a control.

The V call is TRBV29-1, the J call TRBJ2-3, with D perhaps TRBD2 (6 bases). The CDR3 length is 15 residues. V lost 2 bases and J lost 4, with 16 bases in between. Germline V gives CDR1 SQVTM, CDR2 ANQGSEA. The CDR3 bases are TGCAGCGTTGAACTTAGCGGAGGCAGGCCAGATACGCAGTATTTT. This gives the protein CSVELSGGRPDTQYF.

This clonotype was seen many times. This chain uses TRBV20-1 with TRBJ1-1; D remains unclear. CDR3 length: 13 residues. In germline, CDR1 is DFQATT, CDR2 SNEGSKA (reference sequence). V lost 3 bases, J lost 0 bases, and 8 bases lay in between. The CDR3 region has the DNA TGCAGTGCTAGTGCTACAATGAACACTGAAGCTTTCTTT. The encoded protein is CSASATMNTEAFF.

Worth noting for this clonotype: The CDR3 carries no conserved terminal phenylalanine or tryptophan, so it likely arises from a read error. The chain employs TRBV11-2 and TRBJ2-1; 7 nucleotides align to TRBD1. From germline, CDR1 is SGHAT and CDR2 FQNNGV. The length of the CDR3 is 17 residues. The CDR3 DNA reads TGTGCCAGCAGGTTGGGACAGACCAGAATAGGTTACAGTGAGCAGTTCTCC. It yields the protein CASRLGQTRIGYSEQFS.

In its sample, this clonotype was seen many times. The CDR3 coding sequence is TGCGCCAGCAGCTTGGGTACCAGAGCACAACAAGAGACCCAGTACTTC. It yields the protein CASSLGTRAQQETQYF. The chain has TRBV5-1 and TRBJ2-5, with D unclear. V lost 0 bases, J lost 2 bases, and 14 bases lay in between. Germline CDR1 and CDR2: SGHRS and YFSETQ. The CDR3 covers 16 residues.

This rearrangement joins TRBV2 to TRBJ1-4; 11 bases line up with TRBD1. V shed 6 bases, J shed 7 bases, and the junction held 1 base outside the gene matches. Germline V CDR1 and CDR2: SNHLY, FYNNEI. The CDR3 spans 13 residues. The CDR3 DNA reads as TGTGCCAGCAGGGGGACAGGGGGTGAAAAACTGTTTTTT. Its translation is CASRGTGGEKLFF.

The chain has TRBV7-2 and TRBJ2-7; 13 bases align to TRBD2. CDR3 length equals 15 residues. The V gene's germline CDR1 is SGHTA and CDR2 FQGNSA. The V and J ends lost 5 bases and 2 bases, in that order; junction bases with no gene match: 3. Written as DNA, the CDR3 is TGTGCCAGCAGCCCGGGACTAGCGGGGACCTACGAGCAGTACTTC. Amino acid sequence: CASSPGLAGTYEQYF.

The V call is TRBV10-3, the J call TRBJ2-3; TRBD1 matches 9 bases. Germline V gene sequence: CDR1 ENHRY, CDR2 SYGVKD. The CDR3 contains 16 residues. Trimming cost V 4 bases and J 5 bases; bases outside gene matches: 10. DNA for the CDR3: TGTGCCATCAGTGCCGGGACAGGGCGGGTTGGAGATACGCAGTATTTT. It yields the protein CAISAGTGRVGDTQYF.

This clonotype was seen only a few times. This chain joins TRBV18 and TRBJ2-7; D is unresolved. This CDR3 contains 14 residues. In germline, CDR1 is KGHSH, CDR2 LQKENI. V was trimmed by 3 bases and J by 4 bases, leaving 13 bases between them. The CDR3 sequence: CASSPATLGYEQYF. Here the CDR3 DNA reads TGTGCCAGCTCACCGGCGACACTTGGATACGAGCAGTACTTC. Variable domain in full (rest from reference TRBV18 and TRBJ2-7): NAGVMQNPRHLVRRRGQEARLRCSPMKGHSHVYWYRQLPEEGLKFMVYLQKENIIDESGMPKERFSAEFPKEGPSILRIQQVVRGDSAAYFCASSPATLGYEQYFGPGTRLTVT.

In this sample, this clonotype turned up many times. The V and J genes are TRBV5-1 and TRBJ2-1; TRBD2 agrees at 7 bases. Germline lookup yields CDR1 SGHRS and CDR2 YFSETQ. V was clipped by 1 base and J by 4 bases; unmatched bases: 8. This CDR3 is built from 16 residues. CDR3 in DNA: TGCGCCAGCAGCTTGTGGGCTAGCGGAGGTTACAATGAGCAGTTCTTC. Translated: CASSLWASGGYNEQFF. Full variable domain (missing parts from reference TRBV5-1 and TRBJ2-1): KAGVTQTPRYLIKTRGQQVTLSCSPISGHRSVSWYQQTPGQGLQFLFEYFSETQRNKGNFPGRFSGRQFSNSRSEMNVSTLELGDSALYLCASSLWASGGYNEQFFGPGTRLTVL.

This clonotype has at least ten counts. The junction differs from germline at one of its ends, possibly a read error. The chain links TRBV5-1 to TRBJ1-5; D unclear. CDR3 length: 15 amino acids. The germline V gene encodes CDR1 SGHRS and CDR2 YFSETQ. CDR3 residues: CASSLGGQNNQPQHF. The CDR3 DNA reads as TGTGCCAGCAGTTTAGGAGGTCAAAACAATCAGCCCCAGCATTTT.